Listed below are T cell receptor beta chains from one sample, sequenced in a study of blood T cell repertoires in COVID-19. Produced via immunoSEQ multiplex PCR; TCRdb's table is partial and in-frame only. Here the sample spans around 85,000 clones, 70% to 90% being singletons. Sequencing was carried out using peripheral blood. Every receptor here comes from a man between 60 and 70 years old with acute or convalescent COVID-19. Each CDR3 is given with its conserved first and last residue. The D gene is left open where the match is weak. For some rows the clone size is stated as once, few or many, or as a class when expanded; others skip it.

v_call,clone_size,j_call,d_call,cdr3_nt,cdr3_aa
TRBV7-2,once,TRBJ2-3,TRBD2,TGTGCCAGCAGCTTAACTAGCGGGGCGGGCACAGATACGCAGTATTTT,CASSLTSGAGTDTQYF
TRBV9,NA,TRBJ2-2,NA,TGTGCCAGCAGCATTTATAGCGAGGCCGGGGAGCTGTTTTTT,CASSIYSEAGELFF
TRBV19,NA,TRBJ2-2,TRBD1,TGTGCCAGTAACCCCACAGGGGTGGGCACCGGGGAGCTGTTTTTT,CASNPTGVGTGELFF
TRBV5-4,NA,TRBJ2-2,TRBD2,TGTGCCAGCAGCTCCGGACTAGCGGGGACGGGCGGGGAGCTGTTTTTT,CASSSGLAGTGGELFF
TRBV27,NA,TRBJ2-5,NA,TGTGCCAGCAGTTTAGAGGGTCGGGACCAGTACTTC,CASSLEGRDQYF
TRBV12-3/TRBV12-4,NA,TRBJ2-1,NA,TGTGCCAGCAGTTTACAATACAATGAGCAGTTCTTC,CASSLQYNEQFF
TRBV7-2,NA,TRBJ1-3,TRBD1,TGTGCCAGCAGCCCGAGACAGGGCACTGGAAACACCATATATTTT,CASSPRQGTGNTIYF
TRBV28,NA,TRBJ1-4,TRBD1,TGTGCCAGCAGTTTCGGACAGGGGATAGGAACTAATGAAAAACTGTTTTTT,CASSFGQGIGTNEKLFF
TRBV11-3,NA,TRBJ2-1,NA,TGTGCCAGCAGCTTCGGGGTTGGTGATGAGCAGTTCTTC,CASSFGVGDEQFF
TRBV20-1,NA,TRBJ2-5,TRBD1,TGCAGTGCGAACAGGGGGGAGACCCAGTACTTC,CSANRGETQYF
TRBV18,NA,TRBJ2-6,NA,TGTGCCAGCTCAACCAGTTCAACAGGTACGGGGGCCAACGTCCTGACTTTC,CASSTSSTGTGANVLTF
TRBV19,NA,TRBJ2-2,TRBD2,TGTGCCAGTAGTGATCAGCGGGGCAGGGAGCTGTTTTTT,CASSDQRGRELFF
TRBV11-3,NA,TRBJ2-1,NA,TGTGCCAGCAGCCTAAGCTCCTACAATGAGCAGTTCTTC,CASSLSSYNEQFF
TRBV2,NA,TRBJ1-2,TRBD1,TGTGCCAGCAGCCCCGGGACAGCCTATGGCTACACCTTC,CASSPGTAYGYTF
TRBV30,NA,TRBJ2-3,NA,TGTGCCTGGAGTGCCCTGACTAGCACAGATACGCAGTATTTT,CAWSALTSTDTQYF
TRBV5-4,NA,TRBJ2-3,TRBD2,TGTGCCAGCAGCTTGCGGGGGGGCACAGATACGCAGTATTTT,CASSLRGGTDTQYF
TRBV5-8,NA,TRBJ1-1,NA,TGTGCCAGCAGCTTGAATGGCAATATAAACACTGAAGCTTTCTTT,CASSLNGNINTEAFF
TRBV9,NA,TRBJ2-1,TRBD2,TGTGCCAGCAGCGCTAGCGGGGGGGGCCGTTATGAGCAGTTCTTC,CASSASGGGRYEQFF
TRBV30,NA,TRBJ1-2,NA,TGTGCCTGGAGTGGTGTCTTTGGCTACACCTTC,CAWSGVFGYTF
TRBV7-6,NA,TRBJ2-2,NA,TGTGCCAGCAGCTTAGCTAGCGTTTCTACCGGGGAGCTGTTTTTT,CASSLASVSTGELFF
TRBV30,NA,TRBJ1-5,TRBD1,TGTGCCTGGAGTGCTATTGCGGGACAGGGTAATCAGCCCCAGCATTTT,CAWSAIAGQGNQPQHF
TRBV5-1,NA,TRBJ1-1,TRBD1,TGCGCCAGCAGCCCCGGGACAGGGGGCAGGGTGAACACTGAAGCTTTCTTT,CASSPGTGGRVNTEAFF
TRBV7-8,few,TRBJ1-1,NA,TGTGCCAGCAGCTTCGGATCGACAAACACTGAAGCTTTCTTT,CASSFGSTNTEAFF
TRBV7-2,NA,TRBJ1-2,NA,TGTGCCAGCAGCTTACCCGGGACAATTAATGGCTACACCTTC,CASSLPGTINGYTF
TRBV6-5,NA,TRBJ2-2,NA,TGTGCCAGCAGACAACAGGGAGTCTCCACCGGGGAGCTGTTTTTT,CASRQQGVSTGELFF
TRBV14,once,TRBJ2-5,NA,TGTGCCAGCAGCCTCCAGCGGGAGACCCAGTACTTC,CASSLQRETQYF
TRBV5-4,NA,TRBJ2-7,NA,TGTGCCAGCAGCTTGGAGTCCAGTTATCCCTACGAGCAGTACTTC,CASSLESSYPYEQYF
TRBV5-4,once,TRBJ2-7,TRBD1,TGTGCCAGCAGCTTGTTTGGGACAGGGGGCTACGAGCAGTACTTC,CASSLFGTGGYEQYF
TRBV6-1,NA,TRBJ2-1,TRBD1,TGTGCCAGCAGTGAAAGGACAGGGAGGAATGATGAGCAGTTCTTC,CASSERTGRNDEQFF
TRBV3-1/TRBV3-2,NA,TRBJ1-2,NA,TGTGCCAGCAGCCAAGGATACAGCTCCTATGGCTACACCTTC,CASSQGYSSYGYTF
TRBV5-6,NA,TRBJ2-2,NA,TGTGCCAGCAGCCCTACTATGGGACAAAACACCGGGGAGCTGTTTTTT,CASSPTMGQNTGELFF
TRBV6-5,NA,TRBJ2-7,NA,TGTGCCAGCAGTTACTCGAGAAACAGCCTGACCTACGAGCAGTACTTC,CASSYSRNSLTYEQYF
TRBV15,NA,TRBJ1-5,NA,TGTGCCACCAGCATAAGTCCAGGTAGCAATCAGCCCCAGCATTTT,CATSISPGSNQPQHF
TRBV10-3,NA,TRBJ2-7,NA,TGTGCCATCAGTGGGGCGAGGGATCCCTACGAGCAGTACTTC,CAISGARDPYEQYF
TRBV16,NA,TRBJ1-3,TRBD1,TGTGCCAGCGGAAACCGGGGACAGAGCTCTGGAAACACCATATATTTT,CASGNRGQSSGNTIYF
TRBV9,NA,TRBJ1-5,NA,TGTGCCAGCAGCGTAGAGCCAGGGGCGGATCAGCCCCAGCATTTT,CASSVEPGADQPQHF
TRBV19,NA,TRBJ2-5,NA,TGTGCCAGTACCTCAGGCAAGGGGCCTGGTGAGACCCAGTACTTC,CASTSGKGPGETQYF
TRBV30,NA,TRBJ2-1,NA,TGTGCCTGGTGGAGGGGCCTCGAAAATGAGCAGTTCTTC,CAWWRGLENEQFF
TRBV19,NA,TRBJ2-1,TRBD2,TGTGCCAGTAGTATAGATCGCACCCCCAGCGGGGGGGCGTTCTTC,CASSIDRTPSGGAFF
TRBV28,NA,TRBJ1-5,NA,TGTGCCAGCACCTTAGCCAGCTATAGGTCCCAGCATTTT,CASTLASYRSQHF
TRBV5-4,NA,TRBJ2-3,TRBD2,TGTGCCAGCAGCCGCGGGGGGGGTGGTGATACGCAGTATTTT,CASSRGGGGDTQYF
TRBV5-1,NA,TRBJ2-4,NA,TGCGCCAGCAGCTTGGGAGAGGCCAAAAACATTCAGTACTTC,CASSLGEAKNIQYF
TRBV6-4,NA,TRBJ2-2,NA,TGTGCCAGCAAATTCCCGGGTGGCGACACCGGGGAGCTGTTTTTT,CASKFPGGDTGELFF
TRBV11-2,NA,TRBJ2-7,TRBD2,TGTGCCAGCAGCTTATTAGCGGGAAGCTCCTACGAGCAGTACTTC,CASSLLAGSSYEQYF
TRBV4-3,NA,TRBJ2-3,TRBD1,TGCGCCAGCAGGGAGAGAAGGGACAGGCTCACAGATACGCAGTATTTT,CASRERRDRLTDTQYF
TRBV4-3,few,TRBJ2-1,TRBD1,TGCGCCAGCAGCCAAGAGAGGACAGGGGGATTGGGGGAGCAGTTCTTC,CASSQERTGGLGEQFF
TRBV3-1/TRBV3-2,NA,TRBJ1-1,NA,TGTGCCAGCAGCCAAGGCGGGGCCAGGGAGGCTTTCTTT,CASSQGGAREAFF
TRBV10-1,NA,TRBJ2-3,TRBD1,TGCGCCAGCAGTGAGCGGCAGGGGGCGAGCACAGATACGCAGTATTTT,CASSERQGASTDTQYF
TRBV2,NA,TRBJ2-1,TRBD2,TGTGCCAGCAGACTTGCTTCGGGGGGGTCTTACAATGAGCAGTTCTTC,CASRLASGGSYNEQFF
TRBV9,NA,TRBJ2-3,TRBD2,TGTGCCAGCAGCGTAGTTCCCCCCAGCGGGGGGGCCGGAGATACGCAGTATTTT,CASSVVPPSGGAGDTQYF
TRBV24-1,NA,TRBJ1-5,NA,TGTGCCACCAGTGATTCGGGGCAGGGGACCGATCAGCCCCAGCATTTT,CATSDSGQGTDQPQHF
TRBV27,NA,TRBJ2-2,TRBD1,TGTGCCAGCACCTTCGAGGGACAGGGGTCCGGGGAGCTGTTTTTT,CASTFEGQGSGELFF
TRBV28,once,TRBJ2-1,NA,TGTGCCAGCAGTCGGAGCCCGACAGGCCCCTACAATGAGCAGTTCTTC,CASSRSPTGPYNEQFF
TRBV5-1,NA,TRBJ1-4,NA,TGCGCCAGCAGCTTGGGAGGCTCGGGTCCTAATGAAAAACTGTTTTTT,CASSLGGSGPNEKLFF
TRBV18,NA,TRBJ2-1,NA,TGTGCCAGCTCACCAGCGGGATATGAGCAGTTCTTC,CASSPAGYEQFF